Below, 7 T cell receptor beta chains from the same sample are listed, as sequenced in a study of T cells after yellow fever vaccination. TCRdb recomputed calls from the 5' RACE reads with MiXCR, one row per CDR3 protein. This table has around 360,000 distinct CDR3 sequences, around 10% appearing once. Specimen: PBMCs, collected on the day of the first yellow fever vaccination. The origin of the receptors is a man aged 18 to 30 who received the YFV17D yellow fever vaccine.

The V gene is TRBV28, the J gene TRBJ2-7, with 9 bases fitting TRBD1. This CDR3 contains 14 residues. CDR1 is MDHEN, CDR2 SYDVKM, per germline. V was clipped by 2 bases and J by 2 bases; unmatched bases: 1. The CDR3 DNA reads TGTGCCAGCAGTTTAGGGACAGGGACCTACGAGCAGTACGTC. The encoded protein is CASSLGTGTYEQYV.

This clonotype was observed a few times. V usage is TRBV7-3 and J usage is TRBJ2-2; possibly TRBD2 for D (6 bases). This CDR3 is built from 15 residues. Per germline, CDR1 SGHTA and CDR2 FQGTGA. Trimming removed 0 bases at V and 6 bases at J, with 11 bases between. The CDR3 loop is CASSLTVRGPGELFF. The DNA for the CDR3 is TGTGCCAGCAGCTTAACGGTGCGGGGACCCGGGGAGCTGTTTTTT.

V gene TRBV6-5 combines with J gene TRBJ2-2, with D unclear. The germline gives CDR1 MNHEY, CDR2 SVGAGI. The CDR3 covers 15 residues. V was cut by 0 bases and J by 1 base, with 6 bases left in between. In nucleotides, the CDR3 is TGTGCCAGCAGTTACTCGACGGAGAACACCGGGGAGCTGTTTTTT. Protein sequence: CASSYSTENTGELFF.

The chain links TRBV7-6 to TRBJ1-2, with 7 bases lining up with TRBD1. Germline CDR1 is SGHVS and CDR2 is FNYEAQ. The CDR3 loop spans 14 amino acids. The J segment lost 6 bases and the V segment lost 5 bases, leaving 9 bases of the junction unmatched. The CDR3 is CASSPQTGFNGYTF. For the CDR3, the DNA is TGTGCCAGCAGCCCCCAGACAGGGTTTAATGGCTACACCTTC.

The genes are TRBV6-2 or TRBV6-3 and TRBJ1-5, with D perhaps TRBD1 (6 bases). Germline V gene data show CDR1 as MNHEY and CDR2 as SVGEGT. The CDR3 is 14 amino acids. V lost 8 bases and J lost 6, with 17 bases in between. For the CDR3, the DNA is TGTGCCAGCGGGAACAGGGATGTCGGTCAGCCCCAGCATTTT. It yields the protein CASGNRDVGQPQHF.

The rearrangement links TRBV5-4 to TRBJ2-7, with a weak D call TRBD2 (7 bases). The CDR3 contains 15 residues. Trimming cost V 4 bases and J 0 bases, with 14 bases left between them. CDR1 and CDR2 from the germline V gene are SGHNT and YYREEE (reference sequence). The CDR3 protein is CASSPGGGASYEQYF. The CDR3 DNA reads TGTGCCAGCAGCCCTGGCGGGGGCGCCTCCTACGAGCAGTACTTC.

This clonotype has just a few counts. This chain links TRBV12-3 or TRBV12-4 with TRBJ1-4; D not resolved. This CDR3 contains 14 residues. V was clipped by 4 bases and J by 2 bases, with 8 bases between them. Here the CDR3 reads CASSWGVTNEKLFF. The CDR3 coding sequence is TGTGCCAGCAGTTGGGGTGTCACTAATGAAAAACTGTTTTTT.